The T cell receptor beta chain under discussion was sequenced for a study of identical twins. Points from the study as a whole: There was more out-of-frame TCR alpha sharing in monozygotic twins than models estimated.

A single record per CDR3 protein comes from TCRdb applying MiXCR to the 5' RACE reads. The sample consists of some 600,000 distinct CDR3 sequences, roughly 7.1% of them appearing once. Notes on this clonotype: Antigen: not known.

This CDR3 region has 13 residues. The V gene's germline CDR1 is LNHDA and CDR2 SQIVND (reference sequence). With V trimmed by 6 bases and J by 10 bases, 9 bases remained unmatched. In addition, the sample was reused for a study of yellow fever vaccine responses in identical twins.

The chain uses TRBV19 and TRBJ2-1; 7 bases are shared with TRBD1. The sequencing sample was made of PBMCs. This TCR derives from a woman under 30 in good health. CDR3 DNA sequence: TGTGCCAGTAGCCCGGGACAGCCAAGGGAGCAGTTCTTC. This sequence encodes CASSPGQPREQFF.